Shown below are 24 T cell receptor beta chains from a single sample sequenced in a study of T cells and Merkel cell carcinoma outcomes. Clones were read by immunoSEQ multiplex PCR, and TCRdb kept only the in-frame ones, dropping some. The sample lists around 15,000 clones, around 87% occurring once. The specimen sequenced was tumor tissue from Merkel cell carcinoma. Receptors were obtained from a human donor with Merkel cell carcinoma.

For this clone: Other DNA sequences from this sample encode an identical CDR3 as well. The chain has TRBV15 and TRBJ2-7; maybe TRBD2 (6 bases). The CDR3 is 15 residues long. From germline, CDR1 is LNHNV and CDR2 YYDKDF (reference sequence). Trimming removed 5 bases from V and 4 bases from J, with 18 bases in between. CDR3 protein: CATSLGDLILYEQYF. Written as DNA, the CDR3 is TGTGCCACCAGCCTCGGGGACTTGATCCTTTACGAGCAGTACTTC.

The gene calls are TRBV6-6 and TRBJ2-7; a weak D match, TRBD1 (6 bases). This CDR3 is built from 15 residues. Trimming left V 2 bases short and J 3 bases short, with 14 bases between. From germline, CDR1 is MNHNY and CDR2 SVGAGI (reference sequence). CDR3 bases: TGTGCCAGCAGTTACCGGTCGGACAGCTACTACGAGCAGTACTTC. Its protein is CASSYRSDSYYEQYF.

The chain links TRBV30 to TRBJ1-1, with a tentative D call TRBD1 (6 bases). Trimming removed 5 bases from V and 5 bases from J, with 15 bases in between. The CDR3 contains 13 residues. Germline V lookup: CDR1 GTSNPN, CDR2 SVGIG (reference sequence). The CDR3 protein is CAWGGWAITEAFF. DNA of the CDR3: TGTGCCTGGGGGGGCTGGGCAATTACTGAAGCTTTCTTT. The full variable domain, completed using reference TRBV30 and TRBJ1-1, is SQTIHQWPATLVQPVGSPLSLECTVEGTSNPNLYWYRQAAGRGLQLLFYSVGIGQISSEVPQNLSASRPQDRQFILSSKKLLLSDSGFYLCAWGGWAITEAFFGQGTRLTVV.

The CDR3 is CASSMRGQGGEKLFF. Here the CDR3 DNA reads TGTGCCAGTAGTATGAGGGGACAGGGGGGTGAAAAACTGTTTTTT. The chain recombines TRBV19 with TRBJ1-4; 11 positions match TRBD1. J lost 7 bases, V lost 3 bases, and 4 bases had no gene match. From germline, CDR1 is LNHDA and CDR2 SQIVND (reference sequence). This CDR3 is built from 15 residues.

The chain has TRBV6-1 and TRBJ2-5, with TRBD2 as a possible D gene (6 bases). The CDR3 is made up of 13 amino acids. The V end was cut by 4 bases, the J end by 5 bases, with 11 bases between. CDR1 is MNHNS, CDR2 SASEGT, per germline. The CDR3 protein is CASSGGTQETQYF. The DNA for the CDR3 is TGTGCCAGCAGTGGGGGGACTCAGGAGACCCAGTACTTC.

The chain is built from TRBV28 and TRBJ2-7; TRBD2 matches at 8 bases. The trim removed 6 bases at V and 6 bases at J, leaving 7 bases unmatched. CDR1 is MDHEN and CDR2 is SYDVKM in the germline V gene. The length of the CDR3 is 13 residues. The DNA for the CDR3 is TGTGCCAGCAGGACAGCGGGGGAAGGCGAGCAGTACTTC. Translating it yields CASRTAGEGEQYF.

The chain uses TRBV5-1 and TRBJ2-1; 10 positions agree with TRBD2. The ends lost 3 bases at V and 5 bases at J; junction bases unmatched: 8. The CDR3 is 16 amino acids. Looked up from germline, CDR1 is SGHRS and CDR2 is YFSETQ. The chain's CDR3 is CASSSLAGVDDNEQFF. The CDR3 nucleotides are TGCGCCAGCAGCTCTCTAGCGGGAGTCGACGACAATGAGCAGTTCTTC.

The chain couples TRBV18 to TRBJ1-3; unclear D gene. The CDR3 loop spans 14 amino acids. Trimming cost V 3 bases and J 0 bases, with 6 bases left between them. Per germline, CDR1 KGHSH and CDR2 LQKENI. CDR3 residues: CASSPDLSGNTIYF. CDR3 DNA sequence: TGTGCCAGCTCACCCGATCTCTCTGGAAACACCATATATTTT. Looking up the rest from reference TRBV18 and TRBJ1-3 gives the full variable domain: NAGVMQNPRHLVRRRGQEARLRCSPMKGHSHVYWYRQLPEEGLKFMVYLQKENIIDESGMPKERFSAEFPKEGPSILRIQQVVRGDSAAYFCASSPDLSGNTIYFGEGSWLTVV.

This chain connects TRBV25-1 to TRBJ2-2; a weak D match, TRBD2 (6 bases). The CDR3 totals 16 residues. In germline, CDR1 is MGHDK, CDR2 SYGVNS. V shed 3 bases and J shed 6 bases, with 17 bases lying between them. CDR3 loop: CASSDAASGGPGELFF. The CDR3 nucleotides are TGTGCCAGCAGTGATGCGGCCTCTGGAGGGCCCGGGGAGCTGTTTTTT.

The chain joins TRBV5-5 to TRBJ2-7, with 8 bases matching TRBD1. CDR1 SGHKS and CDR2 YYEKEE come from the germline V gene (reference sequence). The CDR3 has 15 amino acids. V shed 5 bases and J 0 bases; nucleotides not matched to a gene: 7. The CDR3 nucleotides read TGTGCCAGCAGAAAACCCGGGACAGGCTCCTACGAGCAGTACTTC. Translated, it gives CASRKPGTGSYEQYF.

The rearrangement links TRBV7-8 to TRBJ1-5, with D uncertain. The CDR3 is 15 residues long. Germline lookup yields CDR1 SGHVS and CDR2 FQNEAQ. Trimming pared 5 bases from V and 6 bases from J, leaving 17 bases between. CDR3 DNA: TGTGCCAGCAGCCCTCTGGCGGATCAGCTTCAGCCCCAGCATTTT. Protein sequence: CASSPLADQLQPQHF.

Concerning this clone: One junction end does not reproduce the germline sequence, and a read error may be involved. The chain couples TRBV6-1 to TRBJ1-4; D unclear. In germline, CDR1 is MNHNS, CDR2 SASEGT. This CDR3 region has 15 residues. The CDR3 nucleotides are TGTGCCAGCAGTGAACCTTGGGCGAGTGGTGAAAAACGGTTTTTT. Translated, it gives CASSEPWASGEKRFF.

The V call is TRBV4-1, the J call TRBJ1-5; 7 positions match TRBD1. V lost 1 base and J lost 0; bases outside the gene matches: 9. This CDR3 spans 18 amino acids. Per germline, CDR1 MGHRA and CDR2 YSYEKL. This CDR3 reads CASSQGGSTGYSNQPQHF. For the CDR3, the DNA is TGCGCCAGCAGCCAAGGCGGTTCGACAGGGTATAGCAATCAGCCCCAGCATTTT.

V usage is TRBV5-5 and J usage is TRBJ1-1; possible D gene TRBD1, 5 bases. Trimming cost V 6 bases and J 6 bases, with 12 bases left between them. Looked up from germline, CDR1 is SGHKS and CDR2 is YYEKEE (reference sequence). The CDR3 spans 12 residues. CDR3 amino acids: CASTRWGAEAFF. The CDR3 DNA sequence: TGTGCCAGCACCAGGTGGGGCGCTGAAGCTTTCTTT.

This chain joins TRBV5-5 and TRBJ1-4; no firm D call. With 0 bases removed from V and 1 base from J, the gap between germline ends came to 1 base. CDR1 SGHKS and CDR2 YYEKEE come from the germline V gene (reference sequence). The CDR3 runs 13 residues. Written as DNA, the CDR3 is TGTGCCAGCAGCTTGGGAACTAATGAAAAACTGTTTTTT. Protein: CASSLGTNEKLFF.

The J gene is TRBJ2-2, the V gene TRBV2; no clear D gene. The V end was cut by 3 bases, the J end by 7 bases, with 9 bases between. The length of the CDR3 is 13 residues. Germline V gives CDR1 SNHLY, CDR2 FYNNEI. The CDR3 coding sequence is TGTGCCAGCAGTGACAGGTTTATCGGGGAGCTGTTTTTT. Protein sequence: CASSDRFIGELFF.

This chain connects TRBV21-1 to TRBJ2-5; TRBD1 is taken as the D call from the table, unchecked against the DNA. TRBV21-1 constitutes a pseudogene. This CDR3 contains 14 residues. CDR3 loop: CARGQGAFQETQYF. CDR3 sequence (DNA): TGTGCCAGGGGACAGGGGGCGTTTCAAGAGACCCAGTACTTC.

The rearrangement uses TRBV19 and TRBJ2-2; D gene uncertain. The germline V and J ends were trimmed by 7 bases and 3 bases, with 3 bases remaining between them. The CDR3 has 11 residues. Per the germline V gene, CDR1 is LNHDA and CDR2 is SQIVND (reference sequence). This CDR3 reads CASTYTGELFF. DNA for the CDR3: TGTGCCAGTACCTACACCGGGGAGCTGTTTTTT.

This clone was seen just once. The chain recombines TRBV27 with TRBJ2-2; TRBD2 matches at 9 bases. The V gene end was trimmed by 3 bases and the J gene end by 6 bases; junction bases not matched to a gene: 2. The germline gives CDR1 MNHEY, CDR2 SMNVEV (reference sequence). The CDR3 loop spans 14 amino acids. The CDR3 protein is CASSLRGGPGELFF. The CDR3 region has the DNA TGTGCCAGCAGTTTGCGGGGGGGCCCCGGGGAGCTGTTTTTT.

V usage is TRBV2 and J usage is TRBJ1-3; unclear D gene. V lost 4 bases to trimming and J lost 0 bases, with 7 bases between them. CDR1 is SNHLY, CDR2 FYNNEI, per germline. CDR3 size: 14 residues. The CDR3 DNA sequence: TGTGCCAGCAGTGCGCCAGACTCTGGAAACACCATATATTTT. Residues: CASSAPDSGNTIYF.

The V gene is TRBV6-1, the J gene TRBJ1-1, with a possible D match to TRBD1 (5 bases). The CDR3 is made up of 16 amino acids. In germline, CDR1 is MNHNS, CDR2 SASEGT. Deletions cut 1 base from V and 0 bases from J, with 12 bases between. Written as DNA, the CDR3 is TGTGCCAGCAGTGAAGGTCGGACATACATGAACACTGAAGCTTTCTTT. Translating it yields CASSEGRTYMNTEAFF.

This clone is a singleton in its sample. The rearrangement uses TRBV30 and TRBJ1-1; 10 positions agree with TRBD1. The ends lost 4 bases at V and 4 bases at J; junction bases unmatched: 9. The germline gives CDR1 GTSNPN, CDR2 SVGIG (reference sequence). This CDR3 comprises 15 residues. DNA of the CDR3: TGTGCCTGGAAAAATCCGGGACAGGGGTTCACTGAAGCTTTCTTT. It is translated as CAWKNPGQGFTEAFF.

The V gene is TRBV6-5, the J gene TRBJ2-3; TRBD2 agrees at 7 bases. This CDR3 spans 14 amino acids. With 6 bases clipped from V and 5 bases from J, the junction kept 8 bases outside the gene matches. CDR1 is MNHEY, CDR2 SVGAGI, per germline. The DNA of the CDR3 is TGTGCCAGCAGCTGGCAGCGGGGAGGAGATACGCAGTATTTT. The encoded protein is CASSWQRGGDTQYF.

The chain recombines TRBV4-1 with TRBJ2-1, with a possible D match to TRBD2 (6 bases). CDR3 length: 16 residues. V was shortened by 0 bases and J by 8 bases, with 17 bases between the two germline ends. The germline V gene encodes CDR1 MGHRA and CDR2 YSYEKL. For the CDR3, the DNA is TGCGCCAGCAGCCAAGATAGTTTCGGCCGCGGGGATGAGCAGTTCTTC. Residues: CASSQDSFGRGDEQFF.